One sample yielded the 3 T cell receptor beta chains listed below, sequenced in a study of T cell responses to AZD1222 COVID-19 vaccine. Method: immunoSEQ multiplex PCR; TCRdb's copy keeps in-frame clones and lacks some. The data hold tens of thousands of clones, with over 75% observed a single time. The sample in question was peripheral blood, obtained 28 days after the second AZD1222 dose. Receptors were obtained from an adult who received the AZD1222 COVID-19 vaccine.

The rearrangement links TRBV7-2 to TRBJ2-7, with 8 bases fitting TRBD1. CDR1 and CDR2 (germline): SGHTA, FQGNSA. The V and J ends lost 2 bases and 4 bases, in that order; junction bases with no gene match: 4. This CDR3 is built from 14 residues. The CDR3 nucleotides are TGTGCCAGCAGCTTAACCGACAGGGGTTACGAGCAGTACTTC. This encodes CASSLTDRGYEQYF.

The V and J genes are TRBV7-7 and TRBJ2-2, with TRBD2 matching over 8 bases. The CDR3 spans 15 residues. The V gene end was trimmed by 1 base and the J gene end by 4 bases; junction bases not matched to a gene: 2. Germline V gene sequence: CDR1 SSHAT, CDR2 FNYEAQ (reference sequence). CDR3 sequence: CASSLGLAGTGELFF. The DNA of the CDR3 is TGTGCCAGCAGCTTAGGGCTAGCGGGCACCGGGGAGCTGTTTTTT.

This sequence joins TRBV27 and TRBJ2-5; 9 bases are shared with TRBD2. Germline V gene data show CDR1 as MNHEY and CDR2 as SMNVEV (reference sequence). V gave up 5 bases and J gave up 4 bases; unmatched junction bases: 5. The CDR3 is 14 amino acids. Here the CDR3 DNA reads TGTGCCAGCAGTACCTTAGCGGGAGCAGAGACCCAGTACTTC. Protein: CASSTLAGAETQYF.